Listed below are T cell receptor beta chains from one sample, sequenced in a study of cytomegalovirus exposure and HLA in healthy donors. Measured with immunoSEQ multiplex PCR; TCRdb has only the in-frame clones, and not every one. Seen here are 110,000 to 150,000 clones, 9.4% observed once, and the top ten hold approximately 1.8%. Sequenced sample: PBMCs. The receptors shown here come from a male donor in good health and CMV-seronegative. Each CDR3 is given with its conserved first and last residue. Each record gives: D gene, J gene, clone size, V gene, CDR3 protein, CDR3 DNA. A D gene is named only where the DNA matches it firmly. The listing skips clone size in some rows; elsewhere it reads once, few, many or a size class.

. | TRBJ2-7 | few | TRBV2 | CASSQTGLLYEQYF | TGTGCCAGCAGCCAAACAGGGTTGTTGTACGAGCAGTACTTC
. | TRBJ2-2 | few | TRBV5-1 | CASRRAGQSNTGELFF | TGCGCCAGTCGACGGGCGGGACAGTCGAACACCGGGGAGCTGTTTTTT
. | TRBJ1-5 | few | TRBV11-2 | CASSLDQGMGGQPQHF | TGTGCCAGCAGCTTAGATCAGGGGATGGGCGGCCAGCCCCAGCATTTT
. | TRBJ1-2 | few | TRBV4-3 | CASSQDGAASGYTF | TGCGCCAGCAGCCAAGATGGGGCGGCGTCGGGCTACACCTTC
. | TRBJ1-5 | few | TRBV27 | CASSLTGIGNQPQHF | TGTGCCAGCAGTTTGACAGGCATTGGCAATCAGCCCCAGCATTTT
. | TRBJ2-7 | . | TRBV19 | CASSQGAGNYEQYF | TGTGCCAGTAGTCAAGGGGCGGGAAACTACGAGCAGTACTTC
TRBD1 | TRBJ2-2 | . | TRBV5-4 | CASRFTGGDTGELFF | TGTGCCAGCAGATTCACAGGGGGCGACACCGGGGAGCTGTTTTTT
. | TRBJ2-2 | . | TRBV7-7 | CASSLDRTNTGELFF | TGTGCCAGCAGCTTAGACAGAACGAACACCGGGGAGCTGTTTTTT
. | TRBJ1-4 | few | TRBV4-1 | CASSQDKVRTYDEKLFF | TGCGCCAGCAGCCAAGATAAGGTCAGGACTTACGATGAAAAACTGTTTTTT
TRBD1 | TRBJ2-7 | few | TRBV28 | CASRGTGGSYEQYF | TGTGCCAGCAGAGGGACAGGGGGCTCCTACGAGCAGTACTTC
TRBD1 | TRBJ2-2 | . | TRBV7-8 | CASSPKTGEKRDTGELFF | TGTGCCAGCAGCCCGAAAACAGGGGAGAAAAGGGACACCGGGGAGCTGTTTTTT
. | TRBJ2-7 | few | TRBV5-1 | CASSLGAAGSYEQYF | TGCGCCAGCAGCTTGGGGGCCGCCGGTTCCTACGAGCAGTACTTC
. | TRBJ1-1 | few | TRBV7-2 | CASRDSGYTEAFF | TGTGCCAGCAGAGATTCAGGGTATACTGAAGCTTTCTTT
. | TRBJ2-7 | . | TRBV4-1 | CASSRLARGESYEQYF | TGCGCCAGCAGCCGACTCGCCAGGGGCGAGTCCTACGAGCAGTACTTT
. | TRBJ1-1 | few | TRBV5-1 | CASRRSGVAEAFF | TGCGCCAGCAGGAGGTCGGGGGTCGCTGAAGCTTTCTTT
. | TRBJ2-7 | few | TRBV5-1 | CASSLLQGSYEQYF | TGCGCCAGCAGCCTCCTACAGGGTTCCTACGAGCAGTACTTC
. | TRBJ2-2 | . | TRBV18 | CATADRGTGELFF | TGTGCCACCGCGGACCGGGGAACCGGGGAGCTGTTTTTT
TRBD1 | TRBJ1-1 | . | TRBV30 | CAWDRQGADEAFF | TGTGCCTGGGATAGACAGGGGGCTGATGAAGCTTTCTTT
TRBD2 | TRBJ2-1 | few | TRBV19 | CASSIGGGSSYNEQFF | TGTGCCAGTAGTATAGGGGGCGGGAGTTCCTACAATGAGCAGTTCTTC
TRBD1 | TRBJ2-2 | . | TRBV16 | CASSQSVEWTGENGGELFF | TGTGCCAGCAGCCAATCGGTCGAATGGACAGGGGAAAATGGCGGGGAGCTGTTTTTT
. | TRBJ1-6 | few | TRBV5-1 | CASSLSGPDYNSPLHF | TGCGCCAGCAGCTTGTCAGGCCCGGATTATAATTCACCCCTCCACTTT
TRBD1 | TRBJ1-6 | few | TRBV28 | CASSPDRVNPPLHF | TGTGCCAGCAGTCCCGACAGGGTGAATCCACCCCTCCACTTT
. | TRBJ1-3 | few | TRBV29-1 | CSVVLQGEYGNTIYF | TGCAGCGTAGTTCTTCAAGGGGAATATGGAAACACCATATATTTT